The 8 T cell receptor beta chains in this list originate from one sample, sequenced in a study of blood T cells in healthy people across ages. For the second PCR, which ran for about 6 to 12 cycles, a sample-barcoded 5' primer and a J-beta primer mix were used. MiXCR, applied by TCRdb to the 5' RACE reads, yields one record per CDR3 protein. The sample lists 600,000 or so distinct CDR3 sequences, about 45% occurring once. The sample was blood. These receptors were collected from an elderly man in good health.

This clonotype was seen a few times. This rearrangement joins TRBV7-2 to TRBJ2-3; the D gene is possibly TRBD1 (6 bases). With 5 bases removed from V and 2 bases from J, the gap between germline ends came to 8 bases. The CDR3 sequence is 13 residues long. CDR1 and CDR2 from the germline V gene are SGHTA and FQGNSA. Here the CDR3 reads CASSGQITDTQYF. The CDR3 DNA reads as TGTGCCAGCAGCGGACAGATCACAGATACGCAGTATTTT.

This clonotype came up a few times. The chain has TRBV4-3 and TRBJ2-5; 12 nucleotides line up with TRBD2. The CDR3 is 15 amino acids. CDR1 LGHNA and CDR2 YSLEER come from the germline V gene. V lost 4 bases and J lost 4; bases outside the gene matches: 4. In DNA, the CDR3 is TGCGCCAGCAGCCGCCGACTAGCGGGAGTAGAGACCCAGTACTTC. This sequence encodes CASSRRLAGVETQYF.

The V call is TRBV5-5, the J call TRBJ2-5; a possible D gene is TRBD1 (7 bases). CDR1 and CDR2 from the germline V gene are SGHKS and YYEKEE (reference sequence). This CDR3 contains 16 residues. V gave up 0 bases and J gave up 0 bases, with 12 bases separating them. CDR3 residues: CASSLEGGGYQETQYF. CDR3 coding DNA: TGTGCCAGCAGCTTGGAAGGAGGGGGCTACCAAGAGACCCAGTACTTC.

This clonotype came up many times. This chain uses TRBV6-6 with TRBJ1-6, with D unclear. From germline, CDR1 is MNHNY and CDR2 SVGAGI (reference sequence). CDR3 length equals 15 residues. V was cut by 6 bases and J by 4 bases, with 13 bases left in between. The CDR3 spells CASSPQDGYNSPLHF. The CDR3 bases are TGTGCCAGCAGCCCCCAGGACGGGTATAATTCACCCCTCCACTTT.

The genes are TRBV7-6 and TRBJ2-7, with no clear D. The V gene lost 1 base and the J gene lost 3 bases, with 10 bases spanning the gap. Germline V lookup: CDR1 SGHVS, CDR2 FNYEAQ. This CDR3 has 14 amino acids. In DNA, the CDR3 is TGTGCCAGCAGCTTAGTAAGGGCACACTACGAGCAGTACTTC. Amino acids: CASSLVRAHYEQYF.

The rearrangement joins TRBV28 to TRBJ2-5; 8 bases are shared with TRBD2. Judging by the DNA end, TRBJ2-7 fits better; the J call may be wrong. The CDR3 is 15 amino acids. Looked up from germline, CDR1 is MDHEN and CDR2 is SYDVKM. CDR3 residues: CASSSLASGYYEQYF. CDR3 coding DNA: TGTGCCAGCAGTTCTTTAGCTAGCGGGTACTACGAGCAGTACTTC.

The CDR3 coding sequence is TGTGCCAGCAGCTTAACCCCGGGACTAGCGGTTAACACCGGGGAGCTGTTTTTT. Translated: CASSLTPGLAVNTGELFF. This chain joins TRBV7-3 and TRBJ2-2, with 11 bases lining up with TRBD2. CDR1 and CDR2 from the germline V gene are SGHTA and FQGTGA. The V segment lost 0 bases and the J segment 2 bases; nucleotides outside the gene matches: 5. This CDR3 comprises 18 residues.

The chain carries TRBV20-1 and TRBJ1-1; maybe TRBD1 (5 bases). CDR3 length: 12 residues. V was pared by 2 bases and J by 8 bases, with 12 bases between. Germline V gene lookup returns CDR1 DFQATT and CDR2 SNEGSKA (reference sequence). This CDR3 is CSARQGFLEAFF. CDR3 in DNA: TGCAGTGCTAGACAGGGTTTTTTGGAAGCTTTCTTT.